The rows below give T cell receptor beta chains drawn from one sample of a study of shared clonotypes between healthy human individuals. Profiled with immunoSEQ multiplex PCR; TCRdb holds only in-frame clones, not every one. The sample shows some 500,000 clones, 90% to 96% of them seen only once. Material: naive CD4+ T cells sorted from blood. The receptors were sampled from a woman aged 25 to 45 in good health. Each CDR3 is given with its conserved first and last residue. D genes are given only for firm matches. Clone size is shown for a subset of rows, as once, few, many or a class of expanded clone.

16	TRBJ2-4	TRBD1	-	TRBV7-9	CASSLRRDRGENIQYF	TGTGCCAGCAGCCTCCGGCGGGACAGGGGGGAGAACATTCAGTACTTC
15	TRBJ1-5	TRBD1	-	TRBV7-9	CASSLQGGNNQPQHF	TGTGCCAGCAGCCTACAGGGGGGAAACAATCAGCCCCAGCATTTT
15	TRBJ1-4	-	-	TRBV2	CASSDPHRVREKLFF	TGTGCCAGCAGTGATCCCCACAGGGTTCGAGAAAAACTGTTTTTT
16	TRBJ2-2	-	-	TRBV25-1	CASSDPEGAGTGELFF	TGTGCCAGCAGTGACCCAGAGGGCGCGGGCACCGGGGAGCTGTTTTTT
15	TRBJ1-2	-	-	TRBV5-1	CASSFEGVSNYGYTF	TGCGCCAGCAGCTTCGAGGGGGTTTCTAACTATGGCTACACCTTC
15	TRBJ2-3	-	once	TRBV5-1	CASSPRSARADTQYF	TGCGCCAGCAGCCCCCGGTCGGCGAGGGCCGATACGCAGTATTTT
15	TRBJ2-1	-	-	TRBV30	CAWRGGASSFGEQFF	TGTGCCTGGAGAGGTGGGGCTAGTTCTTTTGGTGAGCAGTTCTTC
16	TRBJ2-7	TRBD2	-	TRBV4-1	CASSHPGGEVGYEQYF	TGCGCCAGCAGCCACCCCGGGGGGGAGGTGGGCTACGAGCAGTACTTC
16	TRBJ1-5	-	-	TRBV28	CASTGVRGSGNQPQHF	TGTGCCAGCACCGGGGTTCGAGGGTCCGGCAATCAGCCCCAGCATTTT
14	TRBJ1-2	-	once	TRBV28	CASSLYEGGYGYTF	TGTGCCAGCAGTTTATATGAGGGTGGCTATGGCTACACCTTC
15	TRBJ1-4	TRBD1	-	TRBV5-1	CASSPNRGDNEKLFF	TGCGCCAGCAGCCCCAACAGGGGGGATAATGAAAAACTGTTTTTT
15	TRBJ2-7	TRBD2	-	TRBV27	CASSIASGSSYEQYF	TGTGCCAGCAGTATAGCTAGCGGGAGCTCCTACGAGCAGTACTTC
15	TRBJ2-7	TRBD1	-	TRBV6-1	CASSKSRDSVHEQYF	TGTGCCAGCAGTAAAAGCCGGGACAGCGTCCACGAGCAGTACTTC
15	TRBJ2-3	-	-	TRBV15	CATSRDWWDPDTQYF	TGTGCCACCAGCAGAGATTGGTGGGATCCAGATACGCAGTATTTT
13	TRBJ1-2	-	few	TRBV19	CASSTDSSYGYTF	TGTGCCAGTAGTACGGACAGTTCCTATGGCTACACCTTC
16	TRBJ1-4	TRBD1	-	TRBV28	CASSVPGGTEYEKLFF	TGTGCCAGCAGTGTCCCAGGGGGCACTGAGTATGAAAAACTGTTTTTT
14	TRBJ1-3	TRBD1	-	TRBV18	CASSLTGGGNTIYF	TGTGCCAGCTCACTGACAGGGGGCGGAAACACCATATATTTT
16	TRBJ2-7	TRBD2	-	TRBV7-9	CASSSSGSGSFYEQYF	TGTGCCAGCAGCTCATCTGGTAGCGGGAGTTTTTACGAGCAGTACTTC
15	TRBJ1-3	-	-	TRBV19	CASSMSRDLGNTIYF	TGTGCCAGTAGTATGTCTCGGGATCTGGGAAACACCATATATTTT
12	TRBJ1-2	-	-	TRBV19	CASSIGATGYTF	TGTGCCAGTAGTATCGGGGCTACTGGCTACACCTTC
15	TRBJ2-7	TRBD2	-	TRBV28	CASSSSGESSYEQYF	TGTGCCAGCAGTTCTAGCGGGGAGAGCTCCTACGAGCAGTACTTC
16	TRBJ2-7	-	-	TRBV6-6	CASSDSRGLGTYEQYF	TGTGCCAGCAGTGACTCCCGGGGACTCGGTACCTACGAGCAGTACTTC
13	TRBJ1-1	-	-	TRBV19	CATSEPDDPEAFF	TGTGCCACCTCCGAACCGGACGATCCTGAAGCTTTCTTT
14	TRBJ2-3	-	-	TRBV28	CASSLRLEADTQYF	TGTGCCAGCAGTTTACGACTAGAAGCAGATACGCAGTATTTT
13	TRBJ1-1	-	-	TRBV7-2	CASSLGLVWEAFF	TGTGCCAGCAGCTTGGGATTAGTGTGGGAAGCTTTCTTT
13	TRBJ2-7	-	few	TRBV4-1	CASSRALGHEQYF	TGCGCCAGCAGCCGGGCCCTCGGCCACGAGCAGTACTTC
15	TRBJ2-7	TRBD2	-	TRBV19	CASSRTGTSGYEQYF	TGTGCCAGTAGTAGGACCGGGACTAGCGGCTACGAGCAGTACTTC
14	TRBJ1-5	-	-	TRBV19	CASNRALSNQPQHF	TGTGCCAGTAATCGGGCCCTTAGCAATCAGCCCCAGCATTTT
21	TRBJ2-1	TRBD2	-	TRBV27	CASRDNRIVSGRAKSYNEQFF	TGTGCCAGCAGGGATAACCGCATCGTTAGCGGGAGGGCTAAATCTTACAATGAGCAGTTCTTC
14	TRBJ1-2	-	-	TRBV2	CASSAYGPNYGYTF	TGTGCCAGCAGTGCTTACGGGCCTAACTATGGCTACACCTTC
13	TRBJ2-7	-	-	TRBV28	CASSSGFTNEQYF	TGTGCCAGCAGCAGCGGGTTTACTAACGAGCAGTACTTC
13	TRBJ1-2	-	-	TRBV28	CASSLQGGYGYTF	TGTGCCAGCAGTTTACAGGGAGGGTATGGCTACACCTTC
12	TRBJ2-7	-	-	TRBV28	CASTQGSYEQYF	TGTGCCAGCACCCAGGGTTCCTACGAGCAGTACTTC
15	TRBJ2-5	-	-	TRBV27	CASSPFAGGGETQYF	TGTGCCAGCAGTCCATTTGCGGGCGGTGGGGAGACCCAGTACTTC
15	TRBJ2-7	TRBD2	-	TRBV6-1	CASSGGLAGTYEQYF	TGTGCCAGCAGTGGGGGACTAGCGGGAACCTACGAGCAGTACTTC
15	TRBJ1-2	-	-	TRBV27	CASSYRRGTNYGYTF	TGTGCCAGCAGTTACAGGCGGGGAACTAACTATGGCTACACCTTC
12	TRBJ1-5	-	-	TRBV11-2	CASRFPNQPQHF	TGTGCCAGCAGATTCCCTAATCAGCCCCAGCATTTT
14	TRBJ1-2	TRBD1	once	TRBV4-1	CASSQENRGEGYTF	TGCGCCAGCAGCCAAGAAAACAGGGGTGAAGGCTACACCTTC
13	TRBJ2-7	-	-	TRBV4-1	CASSQAPGVGQYF	TGCGCCAGCAGCCAAGCTCCGGGGGTAGGGCAGTACTTC
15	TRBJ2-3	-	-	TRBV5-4	CASSSQSRRTDTQYF	TGTGCCAGCAGCTCTCAATCCCGACGGACAGATACGCAGTATTTT
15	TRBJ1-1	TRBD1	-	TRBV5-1	CASSDRQGWSTEAFF	TGCGCCAGCAGCGATAGACAGGGGTGGTCCACTGAAGCTTTCTTT
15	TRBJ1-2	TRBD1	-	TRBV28	CASSPGQGSLNSYTF	TGTGCCAGCAGTCCGGGACAGGGAAGTCTTAATAGCTACACCTTC
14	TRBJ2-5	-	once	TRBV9	CASSVAPGRETQYF	TGTGCCAGCAGCGTAGCTCCAGGCCGGGAGACCCAGTACTTC
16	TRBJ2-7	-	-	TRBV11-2	CASSLGSSYPTYEQYF	TGTGCCAGCAGCTTAGGGTCTAGTTACCCTACCTACGAGCAGTACTTC
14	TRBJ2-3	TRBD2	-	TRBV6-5	CASSLGTSRDTQYF	TGTGCCAGCAGTCTCGGGACTAGTCGAGATACGCAGTATTTT